The clone carrying this TCR beta chain occurred many times. Its antigen is not identified. TCRdb recomputed calls from the 5' RACE reads with MiXCR, one row per CDR3 protein. The table shows roughly 700,000 distinct CDR3 sequences, with roughly 19% occurring only once. The data originate from a study of CD8 T cells in ankylosing spondylitis. V lost 3 bases to trimming and J lost 4 bases, with 4 bases between them. The CDR3 consists of 12 residues. Per the germline V gene, CDR1 is MDHEN and CDR2 is SYDVKM. Study-level points and caveats: Apparently characteristic of ankylosing spondylitis blood was a TCR beta motif (fewer than 10 highly homologous variants).

The TCR sequence derives from a male donor with ankylosing spondylitis. The sample taken for sequencing was blood, either unsorted or a sorted T cell fraction (not recorded which). The genes are TRBV28 and TRBJ2-1, with unresolved D. The DNA of the CDR3 is TGTGCCAGCAGTTTTTGGTACAATGAGCAGTTCTTC. The encoded protein is CASSFWYNEQFF. The whole variable domain, filled in from reference TRBV28 and TRBJ2-1, reads DVKVTQSSRYLVKRTGEKVFLECVQDMDHENMFWYRQDPGLGLRLIYFSYDVKMKEKGDIPEGYSVSREKKERFSLILESASTNQTSMYLCASSFWYNEQFFGPGTRLTVL.